This T cell receptor (beta chain) was sequenced in a study of blood T cell repertoires in COVID-19. Background on the study: From T cells, B-cell-depleted T cells, or PBMCs came the material, which was cDNA or gDNA.

Patients from Seattle were sampled longitudinally, starting during active infection. Germline assignment: CDR1 MNHEY and CDR2 SMNVEV (reference sequence). After removal of 5 bases from V and 4 bases from J, the junction contained 9 bases not matched to a gene. The CDR3 spans 15 residues. Per the original data handling: Cell counts per sample came from amplifying reference gene primers. Sequenced by immunoSEQ multiplex PCR; TCRdb stores in-frame clones only, minus some. V and J calls and clone size are those listed in that table; D and trimming were worked out from the DNA. Of 150,000 to 200,000 clones in the sample, about 83% were seen once.

Sequenced: peripheral blood. The sequence was obtained from an older woman with COVID-19, enrolled during active disease. The genes are TRBV27 and TRBJ2-7; 9 bases are shared with TRBD1. CDR3 bases: TGTGCCAGCAGTCTCGGGACAGGGATAATTTACGAGCAGTACTTC. Translation gives CASSLGTGIIYEQYF.